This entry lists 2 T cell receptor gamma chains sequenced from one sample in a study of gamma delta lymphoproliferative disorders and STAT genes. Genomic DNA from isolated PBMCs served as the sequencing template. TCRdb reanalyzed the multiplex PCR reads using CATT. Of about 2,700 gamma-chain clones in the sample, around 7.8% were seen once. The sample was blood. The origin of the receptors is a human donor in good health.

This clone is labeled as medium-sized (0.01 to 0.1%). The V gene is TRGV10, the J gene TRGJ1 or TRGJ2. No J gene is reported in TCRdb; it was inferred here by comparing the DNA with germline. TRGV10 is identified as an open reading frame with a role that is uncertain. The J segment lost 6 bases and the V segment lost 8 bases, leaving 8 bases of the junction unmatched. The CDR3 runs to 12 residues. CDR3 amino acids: CAAWELGYKKLF. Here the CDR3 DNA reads TGTGCTGCGTGGGAGTTGGGTTATAAGAAACTCTTT.

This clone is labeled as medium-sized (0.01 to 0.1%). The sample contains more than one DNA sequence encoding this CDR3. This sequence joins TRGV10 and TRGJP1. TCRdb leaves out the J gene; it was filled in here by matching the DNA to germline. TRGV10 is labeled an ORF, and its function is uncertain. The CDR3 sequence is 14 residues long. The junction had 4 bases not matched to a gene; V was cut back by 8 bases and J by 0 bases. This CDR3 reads CAAWEYTTGWFKIF. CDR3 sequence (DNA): TGTGCTGCGTGGGAGTATACCACTGGTTGGTTCAAGATATTT.